Listed here are 19 T cell receptor beta chains from one sample, sequenced in a study of blood T cell repertoires in COVID-19. Profiled with immunoSEQ multiplex PCR; TCRdb holds only in-frame clones, not every one. The table has 250,000 or so clones, roughly 86% seen once; the top ten hold just under 9%. Sequencing was done on a sample of peripheral blood. The receptors originated from a man in his forties with active or convalescent COVID-19.

Turning to this clone: The same CDR3 also results from other DNA sequences found in this sample. This chain connects TRBV9 to TRBJ1-1; D is perhaps TRBD1 (5 bases). Trimming took 0 bases from V and 4 from J, leaving 7 bases between them. The germline CDR1 and CDR2 sequences are SGDLS and YYNGEE. The CDR3 is 13 residues long. DNA of the CDR3: TGTGCCAGCAGCGTAGAAGGGGCCACTGAAGCTTTCTTT. It yields the protein CASSVEGATEAFF.

This clone was seen just once. This chain's CDR3 is CASSLAGRNTEAFF. The CDR3 bases are TGTGCCAGCAGTTTGGCAGGGCGGAACACTGAAGCTTTCTTT. The gene calls are TRBV27 and TRBJ1-1, with TRBD1 as a possible D gene (5 bases). This CDR3 spans 14 amino acids. Trimming stripped 3 bases from V and 1 base from J, with 9 bases between. Germline V CDR1 and CDR2: MNHEY, SMNVEV (reference sequence).

The chain is built from TRBV6-1 and TRBJ2-4; the D gene is possibly TRBD1 (5 bases). V was trimmed by 6 bases and J by 6 bases, leaving 12 bases between them. Germline V gives CDR1 MNHNS, CDR2 SASEGT. The CDR3 consists of 13 residues. For the CDR3, the DNA is TGTGCCAGCAGCCAAAATCAGGGAAACATTCAGTACTTC. Amino acids: CASSQNQGNIQYF.

This clone has just one count. The rearrangement joins TRBV7-9 to TRBJ1-2; tentative D call: TRBD1 (5 bases). The CDR3 runs 14 residues. Between the trimmed V and J ends, which lost 5 bases and 2 bases, there was a span of 12 bases. Germline loops: CDR1 SEHNR, CDR2 FQNEAQ (reference sequence). This chain's CDR3 is CASSATGGNYGYTF. CDR3 bases: TGTGCCAGCAGCGCAACAGGAGGGAACTATGGCTACACCTTC.

This rearrangement joins TRBV5-5 to TRBJ2-1, with 9 bases matching TRBD1. With 2 bases clipped from V and 4 bases from J, the junction kept 4 bases outside the gene matches. This CDR3 comprises 15 residues. The germline V gene has CDR1 SGHKS and CDR2 YYEKEE (reference sequence). CDR3 sequence reads: CASSFTGGKYNEQFF. The CDR3 coding sequence is TGTGCCAGCAGCTTTACAGGGGGCAAGTACAATGAGCAGTTCTTC. Full variable domain (rest looked up from reference TRBV5-5 and TRBJ2-1): DAGVTQSPTHLIKTRGQQVTLRCSPISGHKSVSWYQQVLGQGPQFIFQYYEKEERGRGNFPDRFSARQFPNYSSELNVNALLLGDSALYLCASSFTGGKYNEQFFGPGTRLTVL.

V usage is TRBV13 and J usage is TRBJ2-7, with a weak D call TRBD1 (5 bases). The CDR3 totals 13 residues. In germline, CDR1 is PRHDT, CDR2 FYEKMQ (reference sequence). V lost 5 bases, J lost 3 bases, and 11 bases lay in between. Written as DNA, the CDR3 is TGTGCCAGCAGCCCCCAGGGATACTACGAGCAGTACTTC. Translating gives CASSPQGYYEQYF.

The chain is built from TRBV12-3 or TRBV12-4 and TRBJ1-2; the D gene is possibly TRBD1 (6 bases). The CDR3 runs 12 residues. Trimming shortened V by 3 bases and J by 6 bases, and 8 bases separated the two germline ends. CDR3 sequence reads: CASSFTGNGYTF. As DNA, the CDR3 is TGTGCCAGCAGTTTTACAGGGAATGGCTACACCTTC.

This clone was seen a single time. The chain carries TRBV9 and TRBJ2-1; TRBD2 might be the D (5 bases). CDR1 is SGDLS, CDR2 YYNGEE, per germline. CDR3 size: 15 residues. V was pared by 4 bases and J by 4 bases, with 15 bases between. Here the CDR3 reads CASSPEGVGYNEQFF. The CDR3 DNA sequence: TGTGCCAGCAGCCCCGAGGGAGTTGGGTACAATGAGCAGTTCTTC.

The chain combines TRBV9 with TRBJ2-5; maybe TRBD1 (6 bases). V was pared by 0 bases and J by 4 bases, with 10 bases between. In germline, CDR1 is SGDLS, CDR2 YYNGEE. The CDR3 is 14 amino acids. The CDR3 DNA reads TGTGCCAGCAGCGTAGAGGGACAAACAGAGACCCAGTACTTC. As protein: CASSVEGQTETQYF.

The CDR3, as DNA: TGTGCCATCTTGACTGATATTGCCTACGAGCAGTACTTC. Amino acid sequence: CAILTDIAYEQYF. The V call is TRBV6-5, the J call TRBJ2-7; no clear D. Trimming shortened V by 10 bases and J by 2 bases, and 15 bases separated the two germline ends. The CDR3 totals 13 residues. Germline V gives CDR1 MNHEY, CDR2 SVGAGI.

Written as DNA, the CDR3 is TGTGCCAGCAGCCCCGTGGGCGAGACTAACTATGGCTACACCTTC. Its protein product is CASSPVGETNYGYTF. This chain joins TRBV9 and TRBJ1-2; D call uncertain. The germline gives CDR1 SGDLS, CDR2 YYNGEE. V was pared by 4 bases and J by 0 bases, with 13 bases between. The CDR3 runs to 15 residues.

This chain joins TRBV28 and TRBJ2-7; 9 bases agree with TRBD1. CDR1 and CDR2 (germline): MDHEN, SYDVKM. This CDR3 is 14 amino acids long. The V and J ends lost 7 bases and 5 bases, in that order; junction bases with no gene match: 9. CDR3 region: CASKFWGQGNEQYF. In DNA, the CDR3 is TGTGCCAGCAAGTTTTGGGGACAGGGAAACGAGCAGTACTTC.

The V call is TRBV30, the J call TRBJ1-3, with TRBD1 identical over 7 bases. V lost 1 base, J lost 5 bases, and 8 bases stayed unmatched. Germline CDR1 reads GTSNPN; CDR2 reads SVGIG (reference sequence). The CDR3 is 15 amino acids. CDR3 amino acids: CAWSDQDRKRNTIYF. In DNA, the CDR3 is TGTGCCTGGAGTGACCAGGACAGGAAACGAAACACCATATATTTT.

The gene calls are TRBV27 and TRBJ2-5; a weak D match, TRBD1 (6 bases). V lost 5 bases, J lost 5 bases, and 18 bases lay in between. This CDR3 contains 15 residues. Germline assignment: CDR1 MNHEY and CDR2 SMNVEV (reference sequence). In DNA, the CDR3 is TGTGCCAGCAGTCTAGCAAGGGGGTTAGGGGAGACCCAGTACTTC. It encodes CASSLARGLGETQYF.

The J gene is TRBJ2-3, the V gene TRBV7-9; TRBD1 matches at 7 bases. Germline V lookup: CDR1 SEHNR, CDR2 FQNEAQ (reference sequence). The CDR3 consists of 16 residues. After removal of 3 bases from V and 2 bases from J, the junction contained 8 bases not matched to a gene. CDR3 protein: CASSFNYGTVTDTQYF. In DNA, the CDR3 is TGTGCCAGCAGCTTTAATTACGGGACAGTCACAGATACGCAGTATTTT. The entire variable domain, with the rest obtained from reference TRBV7-9 and TRBJ2-3, is as follows: DTGVSQNPRHKITKRGQNVTFRCDPISEHNRLYWYRQTLGQGPEFLTYFQNEAQLEKSRLLSDRFSAERPKGSFSTLEIQRTEQGDSAMYLCASSFNYGTVTDTQYFGPGTRLTVL.

The chain uses TRBV7-3 and TRBJ1-2; the D gene is possibly TRBD1 (6 bases). CDR1 SGHTA and CDR2 FQGTGA come from the germline V gene. This CDR3 comprises 14 residues. Trimming removed 5 bases at V and 4 bases at J, with 14 bases between. Here the CDR3 reads CASSGGGALYGYTF. The CDR3 nucleotides are TGTGCCAGCAGCGGAGGGGGGGCCCTCTATGGCTACACCTTC.

This chain joins TRBV19 and TRBJ1-5, with 8 bases lining up with TRBD1. The CDR3 loop spans 18 amino acids. V was clipped by 3 bases and J by 4 bases; unmatched bases: 14. The V gene's germline CDR1 is LNHDA and CDR2 SQIVND (reference sequence). This CDR3 reads CASSIATGGAIANQPQHF. DNA of the CDR3: TGTGCCAGTAGTATTGCAACAGGGGGAGCGATAGCAAATCAGCCCCAGCATTTT.

This clone was seen a handful of times. The chain uses TRBV5-1 and TRBJ2-3, with 7 bases aligning to TRBD2. CDR3 length: 16 amino acids. With 2 bases clipped from V and 0 bases from J, the junction kept 6 bases outside the gene matches. Germline V gives CDR1 SGHRS, CDR2 YFSETQ. This CDR3 reads CASSLGLAESTDTQYF. The CDR3 region has the DNA TGCGCCAGCAGCTTAGGGCTAGCGGAAAGCACAGATACGCAGTATTTT.

The gene calls are TRBV25-1 and TRBJ2-4; the D gene is possibly TRBD1 (5 bases). CDR1 and CDR2 (germline): MGHDK, SYGVNS. Trimming cost V 4 bases and J 6 bases, with 10 bases left between them. This CDR3 contains 13 residues. The CDR3 bases are TGTGCCAGCAGTGCTAGGGGCATAAACATTCAGTACTTC. Encoded protein: CASSARGINIQYF.